Below are 20 T cell receptor beta chains sequenced from a single sample in a study of technical replicates of blood from a few donors. The method was immunoSEQ multiplex PCR; TCRdb's version includes in-frame clones alone and lacks a portion of them. Among more than 55,000 clones, 85% to 95% were seen once, and the ten largest hold about 0.4%. Sample: T cells isolated from PBMCs. The receptors stem from a human donor in good health.

This chain joins TRBV2 and TRBJ2-2; tentative D call: TRBD2 (7 bases). The V and J ends lost 7 bases and 6 bases respectively, with 21 bases between them. Germline V CDR1 and CDR2: SNHLY, FYNNEI. The CDR3 totals 16 residues. CDR3 sequence (DNA): TGTGCCAGCACAGGGGCGGCGGGAGTAGGGGCCGGGGAGCTGTTTTTT. It specifies CASTGAAGVGAGELFF.

The CDR3 reads CASRTSGSSEQFF. DNA for the CDR3: TGTGCCAGCAGGACTAGCGGGAGCAGTGAGCAGTTCTTC. The V gene is TRBV25-1, the J gene TRBJ2-1, with 12 positions matching TRBD2. The CDR3 spans 13 residues. Germline V CDR1 and CDR2: MGHDK, SYGVNS. The V and J ends lost 6 bases and 9 bases, in that order; junction bases with no gene match: 3.

This rearrangement joins TRBV13 to TRBJ2-2; TRBD2 might be the D (6 bases). The germline V gene encodes CDR1 PRHDT and CDR2 FYEKMQ (reference sequence). V was shortened by 5 bases and J by 6 bases, with 10 bases between the two germline ends. The CDR3 has 13 residues. The CDR3 DNA sequence: TGTGCCAGCAGCGCTAGCGAATCCGGGGAGCTGTTTTTT. This encodes CASSASESGELFF.

The gene calls are TRBV27 and TRBJ2-1; D remains ambiguous. Germline V gene lookup returns CDR1 MNHEY and CDR2 SMNVEV (reference sequence). The ends were cut back, 1 base at V and 5 bases at J, with 6 bases in the middle. The CDR3 has 13 amino acids. The CDR3, as DNA: TGTGCCAGCAGTTTATTTCTTAACAATGAGCAGTTCTTC. Encoded protein: CASSLFLNNEQFF.

The chain couples TRBV9 to TRBJ2-1; possibly TRBD2 for D (5 bases). Germline V gives CDR1 SGDLS, CDR2 YYNGEE. V was shortened by 3 bases and J by 4 bases, with 14 bases between the two germline ends. This CDR3 region has 15 residues. The CDR3 region has the DNA TGTGCCAGCAGCGGTCCCCCCCTAGCTTACAATGAGCAGTTCTTC. This gives the protein CASSGPPLAYNEQFF.

The V call is TRBV4-1, the J call TRBJ1-1; 7 bases fit TRBD1. Germline CDR1 MGHRA, CDR2 YSYEKL. Germline trimming cut 6 bases from V and 7 bases from J; bases unmatched to any gene: 8. This CDR3 is 13 amino acids long. Here the CDR3 DNA reads TGCGCCAGCAGACCTTCTCGGACAGGTGAAGCTTTCTTT. Protein sequence: CASRPSRTGEAFF.

This chain connects TRBV29-1 to TRBJ2-1; 7 nucleotides align to TRBD2. In germline, CDR1 is SQVTM, CDR2 ANQGSEA. V was pared by 2 bases and J by 6 bases, with 10 bases of the junction left unmatched. The CDR3 consists of 15 residues. This chain's CDR3 is CSVEKVGGTVNEQFF. The CDR3 DNA reads as TGCAGCGTTGAAAAAGTGGGGGGGACCGTCAATGAGCAGTTCTTC.

The rearrangement links TRBV9 to TRBJ1-5; D is possibly TRBD1 (6 bases). There are 15 residues in the CDR3. The V gene lost 0 bases and the J gene lost 7 bases, with 14 bases spanning the gap. Germline V gene data show CDR1 as SGDLS and CDR2 as YYNGEE. Written as DNA, the CDR3 is TGTGCCAGCAGCGTAGCTTCAGGGGTGGAGCAGCCCCAGCATTTT. Protein: CASSVASGVEQPQHF.

The chain combines TRBV5-1 with TRBJ2-3; 10 nucleotides match TRBD2. There are 15 residues in the CDR3. Germline V CDR1 and CDR2: SGHRS, YFSETQ. J gave up 1 base and V 8 bases, and 7 bases lay outside the gene matches. CDR3 residues: CASDAGTSGTDTQYF. In nucleotides, the CDR3 is TGCGCCAGTGACGCCGGGACTAGCGGCACAGATACGCAGTATTTT.

The chain links TRBV9 to TRBJ1-3; D unclear. The CDR3 is 14 residues long. Germline V gene lookup returns CDR1 SGDLS and CDR2 YYNGEE. V shed 7 bases and J shed 0 bases, with 11 bases lying between them. The CDR3 sequence: CASAGGGSGNTIYF. CDR3 DNA: TGTGCCAGCGCTGGAGGAGGCTCTGGAAACACCATATATTTT.

This rearrangement joins TRBV6-6 to TRBJ2-1, with TRBD1 as a possible D gene (6 bases). The CDR3 extends over 13 amino acids. Germline-derived CDR1 and CDR2 are MNHNY and SVGAGI (reference sequence). Deletions cut 2 bases from V and 10 bases from J, with 12 bases between. The DNA for the CDR3 is TGTGCCAGCAGTTACGATTGGACAGTAGAGCAGTTCTTC. Translating gives CASSYDWTVEQFF.

This clone was counted only a few times. The chain joins TRBV2 to TRBJ1-1, with D possibly TRBD1 on 5 matching bases. This CDR3 region has 11 residues. The V gene lost 5 bases and the J gene lost 11 bases, with 12 bases spanning the gap. Germline-derived CDR1 and CDR2 are SNHLY and FYNNEI. In DNA, the CDR3 is TGTGCCAGCAGTCAGGGCGGATGGGCTTTCTTT. This codes for CASSQGGWAFF. Filled out from reference TRBV2 and TRBJ1-1, the complete variable domain reads EPEVTQTPSHQVTQMGQEVILRCVPISNHLYFYWYRQILGQKVEFLVSFYNNEISEKSEIFDDQFSVERPDGSNFTLKIRSTKLEDSAMYFCASSQGGWAFFGQGTRLTVV.

The chain joins TRBV5-5 to TRBJ1-1; TRBD1 agrees at 10 bases. The germline V gene has CDR1 SGHKS and CDR2 YYEKEE (reference sequence). This CDR3 comprises 16 residues. V shed 6 bases, J shed 5 bases, and the junction held 13 bases outside the gene matches. CDR3 DNA sequence: TGTGCCAGCATCCCCGGACAGGGGGGGATAAAAACTGAAGCTTTCTTT. As protein: CASIPGQGGIKTEAFF. Filled out from reference TRBV5-5 and TRBJ1-1, the complete variable domain reads DAGVTQSPTHLIKTRGQQVTLRCSPISGHKSVSWYQQVLGQGPQFIFQYYEKEERGRGNFPDRFSARQFPNYSSELNVNALLLGDSALYLCASIPGQGGIKTEAFFGQGTRLTVV.

This clone was counted once. The V call is TRBV20-1, the J call TRBJ2-7, with 9 bases fitting TRBD1. Trimming cost V 5 bases and J 6 bases; bases outside gene matches: 2. The CDR3 is 11 residues long. CDR1 and CDR2 (germline): DFQATT, SNEGSKA (reference sequence). The CDR3 spells CSAGTGFEQYF. The CDR3 DNA follows: TGCAGTGCTGGGACAGGGTTCGAGCAGTACTTC.

The rearrangement uses TRBV5-1 and TRBJ2-1, with D maybe TRBD2 (5 bases). The CDR3 has 16 residues. Trimming took 2 bases from V and 3 from J, leaving 15 bases between them. Germline V gene lookup returns CDR1 SGHRS and CDR2 YFSETQ. Written as DNA, the CDR3 is TGCGCCAGCAGCTTAATCGGGGTAGAAGTCTACAATGAGCAGTTCTTC. As protein: CASSLIGVEVYNEQFF.

CDR3 bases: TGTGCCAGCAGTTTACCCGGACAGGGGGTCACTGAAGCTTTCTTT. Translation gives CASSLPGQGVTEAFF. V and J are TRBV28 and TRBJ1-1; 10 nucleotides line up with TRBD1. Trimming cost V 2 bases and J 4 bases; bases outside gene matches: 4. The CDR3 consists of 15 residues. The germline gives CDR1 MDHEN, CDR2 SYDVKM.

V is TRBV27 and J is TRBJ2-7, with 8 bases lining up with TRBD1. Germline V gene sequence: CDR1 MNHEY, CDR2 SMNVEV (reference sequence). The CDR3 contains 14 residues. V trimming: 5 bases; J trimming: 2 bases; junction bases outside the gene matches: 5. CDR3 sequence: CASSMDRVTYEQYF. DNA of the CDR3: TGTGCCAGCAGTATGGACAGGGTAACCTACGAGCAGTACTTC.

The chain is built from TRBV23-1 and TRBJ2-5; the match to TRBD1 covers 9 bases. TRBV23-1 is designated an ORF whose function remains uncertain. The CDR3 is 14 residues long. V was pared by 8 bases and J by 5 bases, with 9 bases of the junction left unmatched. CDR3 nucleotide sequence: TGCGCCAGCTCCCCGGGACAGGGTGGGGAGACCCAGTACTTC. This sequence encodes CASSPGQGGETQYF.

The chain employs TRBV4-3 and TRBJ2-3, with TRBD2 matching 9 bases. This CDR3 is 16 amino acids long. V lost 0 bases and J lost 3; bases outside the gene matches: 4. The V gene's germline CDR1 is LGHNA and CDR2 YSLEER. CDR3 coding DNA: TGCGCCAGCAGCCAAGATAGCGGGAGTTCGACAGATACGCAGTATTTT. As protein: CASSQDSGSSTDTQYF.

V is TRBV9 and J is TRBJ2-2; TRBD2 matches 8 bases. Per the germline V gene, CDR1 is SGDLS and CDR2 is YYNGEE. The CDR3 length is 17 residues. J lost 1 base, V lost 0 bases, and 5 bases had no gene match. CDR3 loop: CASSVASSGGNTGELFF. DNA of the CDR3: TGTGCCAGCAGCGTAGCCTCGAGCGGGGGGAACACCGGGGAGCTGTTTTTT.